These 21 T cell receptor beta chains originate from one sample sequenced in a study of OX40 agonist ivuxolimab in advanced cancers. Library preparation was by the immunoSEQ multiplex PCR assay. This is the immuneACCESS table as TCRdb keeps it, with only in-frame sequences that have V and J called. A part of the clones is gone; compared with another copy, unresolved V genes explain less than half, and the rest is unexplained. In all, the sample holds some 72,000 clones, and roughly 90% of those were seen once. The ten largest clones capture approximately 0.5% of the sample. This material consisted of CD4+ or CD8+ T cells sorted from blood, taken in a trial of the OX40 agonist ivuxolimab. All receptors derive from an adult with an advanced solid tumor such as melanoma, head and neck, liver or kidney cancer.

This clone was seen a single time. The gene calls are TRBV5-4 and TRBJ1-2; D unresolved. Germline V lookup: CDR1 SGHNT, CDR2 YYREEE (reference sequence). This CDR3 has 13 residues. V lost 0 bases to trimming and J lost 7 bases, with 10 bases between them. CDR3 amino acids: CASSLARSGGYTF. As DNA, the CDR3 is TGTGCCAGCAGCTTGGCCCGGTCTGGTGGCTACACCTTC.

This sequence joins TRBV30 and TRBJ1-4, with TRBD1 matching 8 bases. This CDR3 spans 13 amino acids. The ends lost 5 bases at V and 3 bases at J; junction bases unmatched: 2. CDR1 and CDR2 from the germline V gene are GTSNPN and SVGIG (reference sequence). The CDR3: CAWEQGANEKLFF. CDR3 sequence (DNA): TGTGCCTGGGAACAGGGGGCTAATGAAAAACTGTTTTTT.

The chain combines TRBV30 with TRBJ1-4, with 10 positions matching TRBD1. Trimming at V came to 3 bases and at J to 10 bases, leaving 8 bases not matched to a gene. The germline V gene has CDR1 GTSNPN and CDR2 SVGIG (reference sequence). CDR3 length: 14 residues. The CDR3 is CAWSPTGGAGKLFF. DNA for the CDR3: TGTGCCTGGAGCCCGACAGGGGGCGCCGGAAAACTGTTTTTT.

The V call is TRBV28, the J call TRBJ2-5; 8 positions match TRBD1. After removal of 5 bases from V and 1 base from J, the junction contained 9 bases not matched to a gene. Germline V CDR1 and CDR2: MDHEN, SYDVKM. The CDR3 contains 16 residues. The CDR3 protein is CASSRGRGPSQETQYF. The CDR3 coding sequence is TGTGCCAGCAGTCGGGGCAGGGGGCCAAGCCAAGAGACCCAGTACTTC.

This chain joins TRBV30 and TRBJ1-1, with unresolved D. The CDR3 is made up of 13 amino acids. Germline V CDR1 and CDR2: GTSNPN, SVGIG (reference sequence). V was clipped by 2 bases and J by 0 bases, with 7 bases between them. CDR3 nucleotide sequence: TGTGCCTGGAGTAGGGTCTTGAACACTGAAGCTTTCTTT. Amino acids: CAWSRVLNTEAFF.

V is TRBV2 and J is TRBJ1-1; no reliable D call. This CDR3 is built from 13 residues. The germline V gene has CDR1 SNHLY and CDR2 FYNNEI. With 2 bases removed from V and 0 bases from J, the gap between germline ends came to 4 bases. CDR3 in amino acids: CASSERLNTEAFF. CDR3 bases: TGTGCCAGCAGTGAAAGATTGAACACTGAAGCTTTCTTT.

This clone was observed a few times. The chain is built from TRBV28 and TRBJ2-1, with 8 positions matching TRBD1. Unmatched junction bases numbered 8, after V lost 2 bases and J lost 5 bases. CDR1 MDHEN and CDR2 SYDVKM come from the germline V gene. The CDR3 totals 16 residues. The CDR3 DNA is TGTGCCAGCAGTTTACCTCTGCGACAGGGGAACAATGAGCAGTTCTTC. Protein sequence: CASSLPLRQGNNEQFF.

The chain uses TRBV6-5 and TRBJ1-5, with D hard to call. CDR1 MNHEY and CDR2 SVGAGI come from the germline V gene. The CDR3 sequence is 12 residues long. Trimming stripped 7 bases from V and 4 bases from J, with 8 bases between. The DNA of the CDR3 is TGTGCCAGCAAGTCGAAGAATCAGCCCCAGCATTTT. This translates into CASKSKNQPQHF.

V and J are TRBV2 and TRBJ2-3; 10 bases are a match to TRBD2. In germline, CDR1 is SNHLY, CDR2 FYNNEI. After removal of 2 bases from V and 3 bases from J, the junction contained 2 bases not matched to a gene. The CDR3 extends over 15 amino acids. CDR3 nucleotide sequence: TGTGCCAGCAGTGAACAAGCGGGGGGGACAGATACGCAGTATTTT. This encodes CASSEQAGGTDTQYF.

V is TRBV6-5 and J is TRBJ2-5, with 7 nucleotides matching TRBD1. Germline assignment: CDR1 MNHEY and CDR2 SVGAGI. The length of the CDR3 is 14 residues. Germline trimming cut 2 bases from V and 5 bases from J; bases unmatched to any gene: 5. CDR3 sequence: CASSYGDSRETQYF. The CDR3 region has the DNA TGTGCCAGCAGTTACGGGGACAGCAGGGAGACCCAGTACTTC.

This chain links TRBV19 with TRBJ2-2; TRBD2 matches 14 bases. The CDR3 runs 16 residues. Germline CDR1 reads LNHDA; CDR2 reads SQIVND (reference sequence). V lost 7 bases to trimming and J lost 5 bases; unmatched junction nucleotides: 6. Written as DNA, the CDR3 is TGTGCCAGTACCCGACTAGCGGGAGGGGGGACCGGGGAGCTGTTTTTT. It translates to CASTRLAGGGTGELFF.

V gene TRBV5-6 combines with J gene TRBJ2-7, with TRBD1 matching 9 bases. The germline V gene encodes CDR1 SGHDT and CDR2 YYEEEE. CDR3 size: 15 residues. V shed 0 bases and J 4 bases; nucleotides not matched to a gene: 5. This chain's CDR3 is CASSLGTGVGYEQYF. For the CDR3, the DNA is TGTGCCAGCAGCTTGGGGACAGGGGTTGGGTACGAGCAGTACTTC.

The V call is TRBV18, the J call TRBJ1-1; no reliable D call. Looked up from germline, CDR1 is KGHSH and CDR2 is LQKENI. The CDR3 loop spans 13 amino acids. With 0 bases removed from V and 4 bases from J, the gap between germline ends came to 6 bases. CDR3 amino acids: CASSPPDSTEAFF. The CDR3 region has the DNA TGTGCCAGCTCACCACCGGACTCCACTGAAGCTTTCTTT.

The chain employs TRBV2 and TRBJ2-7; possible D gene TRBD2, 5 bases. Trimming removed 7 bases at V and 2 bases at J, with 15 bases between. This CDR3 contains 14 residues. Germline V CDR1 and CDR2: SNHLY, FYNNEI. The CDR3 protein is CASIPGSTTYEQYF. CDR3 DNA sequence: TGTGCCAGCATTCCGGGGTCGACTACCTACGAGCAGTACTTC.

The CDR3 DNA reads TGTGCCAGCAGTTTTCGGGACCTCCCTCCCTACGAGCAGTACTTC. Encoded protein: CASSFRDLPPYEQYF. This chain connects TRBV28 to TRBJ2-7, with D perhaps TRBD1 or TRBD2 (5 bases each). Trimming removed 3 bases at V and 2 bases at J, with 14 bases between. The V gene's germline CDR1 is MDHEN and CDR2 SYDVKM. This CDR3 has 15 residues.

CDR3 sequence (DNA): TGTGCCAGCAGTGAAACGGGTTACGAGCAGTACTTC. It is translated as CASSETGYEQYF. The chain joins TRBV6-1 to TRBJ2-7; D remains unclear. CDR3 length equals 12 residues. Germline V CDR1 and CDR2: MNHNS, SASEGT. Trimming pared 2 bases from V and 4 bases from J, leaving 6 bases between.

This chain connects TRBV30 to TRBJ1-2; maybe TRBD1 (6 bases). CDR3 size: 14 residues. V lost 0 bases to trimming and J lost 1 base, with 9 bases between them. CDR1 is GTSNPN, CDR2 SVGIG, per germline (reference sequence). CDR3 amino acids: CAWSVDRRNYGYTF. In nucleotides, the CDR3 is TGTGCCTGGAGTGTAGACAGGCGTAACTATGGCTACACCTTC.

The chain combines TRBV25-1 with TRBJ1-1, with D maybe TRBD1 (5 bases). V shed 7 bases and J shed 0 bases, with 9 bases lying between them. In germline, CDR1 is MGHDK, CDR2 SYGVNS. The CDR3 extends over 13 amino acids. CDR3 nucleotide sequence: TGTGCCAGCACGTCAGGGATGAACACTGAAGCTTTCTTT. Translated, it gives CASTSGMNTEAFF. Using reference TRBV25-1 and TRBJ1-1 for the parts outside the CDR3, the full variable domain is EADIYQTPRYLVIGTGKKITLECSQTMGHDKMYWYQQDPGMELHLIHYSYGVNSTEKGDLSSESTVSRIRTEHFPLTLESARPSHTSQYLCASTSGMNTEAFFGQGTRLTVV.

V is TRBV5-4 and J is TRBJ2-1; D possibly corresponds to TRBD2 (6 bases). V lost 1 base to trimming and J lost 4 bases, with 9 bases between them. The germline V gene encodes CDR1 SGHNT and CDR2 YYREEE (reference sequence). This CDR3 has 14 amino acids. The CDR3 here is CASSLSRGYNEQFF. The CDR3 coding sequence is TGTGCCAGCAGCTTGTCACGGGGGTACAATGAGCAGTTCTTC.

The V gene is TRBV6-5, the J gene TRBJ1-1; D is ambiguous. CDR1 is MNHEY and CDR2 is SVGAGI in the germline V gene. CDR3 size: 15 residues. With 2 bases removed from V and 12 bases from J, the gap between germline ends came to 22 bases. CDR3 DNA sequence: TGTGCCAGCAGTTACCCCGTAGGCGGAAGCTACAGAACTTTCTTT. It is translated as CASSYPVGGSYRTFF.

The DNA for the CDR3 is TGTGCCAGCAGCGGATGGACTAGCGGAACCTACAATGAGCAGTTCTTC. Its protein product is CASSGWTSGTYNEQFF. V is TRBV27 and J is TRBJ2-1, with 10 nucleotides matching TRBD2. The CDR3 runs to 16 residues. Germline V lookup: CDR1 MNHEY, CDR2 SMNVEV (reference sequence). J gave up 2 bases and V 6 bases, and 7 bases lay outside the gene matches.